Below, 14 T cell receptor beta chains from the same sample are listed, as sequenced in a study of Ad26.COV2.S vaccination and SARS-CoV-2 variants. Described treatment: roughly 18 received Ad26.COV2.S at low or high dose, single or two shots; a few received placebo; per-sample allocation not given. Following the first vaccine or placebo injection, samples were taken on day 63. Clones were read by immunoSEQ multiplex PCR, and TCRdb kept only the in-frame ones, dropping some. The data show fewer than 400,000 clones, 75% to 90% seen once. The sequenced sample was peripheral blood, obtained in a trial of Ad26.COV2.S vaccine versus placebo. The origin of the receptors is a person between 18 and 59 years old who received the Ad26.COV2.S COVID-19 vaccine or a placebo.

The chain combines TRBV30 with TRBJ1-4; maybe TRBD1 (6 bases). The CDR3 totals 14 residues. Looked up from germline, CDR1 is GTSNPN and CDR2 is SVGIG (reference sequence). The V gene lost 0 bases and the J gene lost 10 bases, with 15 bases spanning the gap. CDR3 loop: CAWSVAGAGGKLFF. The CDR3, as DNA: TGTGCCTGGAGTGTAGCGGGGGCTGGTGGAAAACTGTTTTTT.

This chain connects TRBV7-3 to TRBJ2-7; 9 bases line up with TRBD2. Germline values: CDR1 SGHTA, CDR2 FQGTGA. CDR3 length: 14 amino acids. The V segment lost 4 bases and the J segment 5 bases; nucleotides outside the gene matches: 6. The CDR3 sequence: CASSSAGGFDEQYF. The CDR3 DNA follows: TGTGCCAGCAGCTCAGCGGGAGGATTCGACGAGCAGTACTTC.

The V and J genes are TRBV4-1 and TRBJ2-5; no firm D call. CDR1 and CDR2 from the germline V gene are MGHRA and YSYEKL. The V and J ends lost 1 base and 3 bases respectively, with 6 bases between them. The CDR3 totals 13 residues. Here the CDR3 reads CASSQGTEETQYF. The CDR3 DNA follows: TGCGCCAGCAGCCAAGGGACCGAAGAGACCCAGTACTTC.

This clone was counted between two and nine times. J is TRBJ2-1 and V is TRBV7-2, with 8 bases fitting TRBD2. V shed 4 bases, J shed 8 bases, and the junction held 7 bases outside the gene matches. Per germline, CDR1 SGHTA and CDR2 FQGNSA. This CDR3 is built from 14 residues. Here the CDR3 DNA reads TGTGCCAGCAGCTCCCGGACTAGCAGGTATGAGCAGTTCTTC. It yields the protein CASSSRTSRYEQFF.

The CDR3 here is CASSQRTGGGNQPQHF. The CDR3 region has the DNA TGCGCCAGCAGCCAACGGACAGGGGGCGGCAATCAGCCCCAGCATTTT. This chain uses TRBV4-1 with TRBJ1-5; TRBD1 agrees at 11 bases. Trimming took 2 bases from V and 2 from J; bases not matched to a gene: 2. The CDR3 is made up of 16 amino acids. Germline assignment: CDR1 MGHRA and CDR2 YSYEKL.

The V and J genes are TRBV19 and TRBJ1-2, with TRBD1 as a possible D gene (5 bases). Germline CDR1 LNHDA, CDR2 SQIVND (reference sequence). The CDR3 is 16 amino acids. V lost 3 bases, J lost 4 bases, and 18 bases lay in between. The CDR3 region is CASSMNRGHLFYGYTF. The CDR3 coding sequence is TGTGCCAGTAGTATGAATAGGGGCCACCTCTTCTATGGCTACACCTTC.

The CDR3 spells CAGPNAGRSSYEQYF. The DNA for the CDR3 is TGTGCCGGCCCGAACGCGGGCAGAAGCTCCTACGAGCAGTACTTC. The chain carries TRBV6-9 and TRBJ2-7, with D possibly matching TRBD2 (5 bases). CDR3 size: 15 residues. Between the trimmed V and J ends, which lost 11 bases and 0 bases, there was a span of 20 bases. From germline, CDR1 is MNHGY and CDR2 SVAAGI.

This clone has only one observation. The rearrangement uses TRBV9 and TRBJ2-5, with TRBD2 matching over 8 bases. Losses at the gene ends were 4 bases for V and 5 bases for J; bases not matched to a gene: 10. The germline gives CDR1 SGDLS, CDR2 YYNGEE. The CDR3 extends over 15 amino acids. CDR3 loop: CASSTRAGEVETQYF. The DNA for the CDR3 is TGTGCCAGCAGCACTAGAGCGGGAGAGGTGGAGACCCAGTACTTC.

V usage is TRBV14 and J usage is TRBJ2-2, with no clear D. The CDR3 has 15 amino acids. Trimming stripped 0 bases from V and 1 base from J, with 6 bases between. The germline gives CDR1 SGHDN, CDR2 FVKESK. CDR3 sequence (DNA): TGTGCCAGCAGCCAAGAACCCTGGAACACCGGGGAGCTGTTTTTT. Translated, it gives CASSQEPWNTGELFF.

The chain employs TRBV7-9 and TRBJ1-2, with a tentative D call TRBD1 (6 bases). Germline lookup yields CDR1 SEHNR and CDR2 FQNEAQ (reference sequence). The germline V and J ends were trimmed by 2 bases and 6 bases, with 10 bases remaining between them. The CDR3 spans 13 residues. The CDR3 protein is CASSLLQGDGYTF. The CDR3 DNA follows: TGTGCCAGCAGCTTACTACAGGGCGATGGCTACACCTTC.

The chain couples TRBV5-5 to TRBJ2-1, with 9 positions matching TRBD2. Losses at the gene ends were 5 bases for V and 2 bases for J; bases not matched to a gene: 5. The CDR3 is 15 amino acids. Germline V gives CDR1 SGHKS, CDR2 YYEKEE (reference sequence). The CDR3, as DNA: TGTGCCAGCAGGAAGGGACTAGCCGCCTACAATGAGCAGTTCTTC. Translated: CASRKGLAAYNEQFF. Combining the CDR3 with reference TRBV5-5 and TRBJ2-1 gives the whole variable domain DAGVTQSPTHLIKTRGQQVTLRCSPISGHKSVSWYQQVLGQGPQFIFQYYEKEERGRGNFPDRFSARQFPNYSSELNVNALLLGDSALYLCASRKGLAAYNEQFFGPGTRLTVL.

In DNA form, the CDR3 reads TGTGCCACCAGCCGTGGGACAGGGGGAGGCTACACCTTC. It is translated as CATSRGTGGGYTF. The gene calls are TRBV15 and TRBJ1-2; TRBD1 matches at 11 bases. CDR3 size: 13 residues. The germline V gene has CDR1 LNHNV and CDR2 YYDKDF (reference sequence). V lost 5 bases to trimming and J lost 8 bases; unmatched junction nucleotides: 4.

The chain employs TRBV30 and TRBJ1-5; TRBD1 might be the D (6 bases). This CDR3 region has 14 residues. Germline V gene data show CDR1 as GTSNPN and CDR2 as SVGIG (reference sequence). Trimming left V 6 bases short and J 3 bases short, with 15 bases between. The CDR3 reads CACNPGGANQPQHF. The CDR3 nucleotides read TGTGCCTGTAATCCGGGGGGCGCCAATCAGCCCCAGCATTTT. The entire variable domain, with the rest obtained from reference TRBV30 and TRBJ1-5, is as follows: SQTIHQWPATLVQPVGSPLSLECTVEGTSNPNLYWYRQAAGRGLQLLFYSVGIGQISSEVPQNLSASRPQDRQFILSSKKLLLSDSGFYLCACNPGGANQPQHFGDGTRLSIL.

The J gene is TRBJ2-1, the V gene TRBV7-2; D perhaps matches TRBD2 (5 bases). CDR3 length: 15 residues. The V end lost 3 bases, the J end lost 2 bases, and 11 bases lay between the germline ends. Per germline, CDR1 SGHTA and CDR2 FQGNSA. CDR3: CASSLGVFTYNEQFF. In DNA form, the CDR3 reads TGTGCCAGCAGCTTGGGAGTATTTACCTACAATGAGCAGTTCTTC. Full variable domain (missing parts from reference TRBV7-2 and TRBJ2-1): GAGVSQSPSNKVTEKGKDVELRCDPISGHTALYWYRQSLGQGLEFLIYFQGNSAPDKSGLPSDRFSAERTGGSVSTLTIQRTQQEDSAVYLCASSLGVFTYNEQFFGPGTRLTVL.